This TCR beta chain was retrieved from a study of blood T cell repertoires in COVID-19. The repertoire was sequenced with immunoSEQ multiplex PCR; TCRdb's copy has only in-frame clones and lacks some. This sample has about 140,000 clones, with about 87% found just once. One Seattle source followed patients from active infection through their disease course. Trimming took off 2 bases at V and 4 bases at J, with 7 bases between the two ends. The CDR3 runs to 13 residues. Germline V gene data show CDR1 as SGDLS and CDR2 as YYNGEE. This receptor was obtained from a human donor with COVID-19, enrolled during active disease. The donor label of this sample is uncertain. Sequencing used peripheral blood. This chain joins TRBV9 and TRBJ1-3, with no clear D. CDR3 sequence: CASSVANGNTIYF. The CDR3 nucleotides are TGTGCCAGCAGCGTGGCAAACGGAAACACCATATATTTT.